The 21 T cell receptor beta chains below were found in one sample sequenced in a study of T cells in Graves' hyperthyroidism and ophthalmopathy. TCR beta CDR3 sequences were amplified from RNA transcripts. The primer set for the first-round RT-PCR of the TCR CDR3 was HTBI. MiXCR, applied by TCRdb to the multiplex PCR reads, yields one record per CDR3 protein. Of nearly 600,000 distinct CDR3 sequences in the sample, approximately 15% were seen once. The sequenced sample was blood. The receptors were sampled from a woman aged 18-30 years with Graves' ophthalmopathy.

The chain is built from TRBV27 and TRBJ1-3; D is possibly TRBD1 (5 bases). CDR1 and CDR2 from the germline V gene are MNHEY and SMNVEV (reference sequence). Trimming removed 4 bases from V and 5 bases from J, with 15 bases in between. The CDR3 covers 15 residues. In DNA, the CDR3 is TGTGCCAGCAGTTCACTCGCGACAGTTCGAAACACCATATATTTT. Protein sequence: CASSSLATVRNTIYF.

V and J are TRBV7-9 and TRBJ2-7, with TRBD2 matching over 14 bases. CDR1 SEHNR and CDR2 FQNEAQ come from the germline V gene (reference sequence). J was trimmed by 0 bases and V by 1 base; bases with no gene match: 5. The CDR3 covers 18 residues. The CDR3 is CASSLVRTSGRSSYEQYF. DNA for the CDR3: TGTGCCAGCAGCTTAGTTCGGACTAGCGGGAGGAGCTCCTACGAGCAGTACTTC.

The CDR3, as DNA: TGCGCCAGCAGCTTCCCCCCGGGAACTAGCGTCGGGGAGCTGTTTTTT. It is translated as CASSFPPGTSVGELFF. This chain links TRBV5-1 with TRBJ2-2; TRBD2 agrees at 7 bases. V was pared by 2 bases and J by 7 bases, with 11 bases of the junction left unmatched. Germline V gene data show CDR1 as SGHRS and CDR2 as YFSETQ. CDR3 size: 16 residues.

This clonotype was detected many times. This sequence joins TRBV7-2 and TRBJ2-2, with 10 bases lining up with TRBD1. From germline, CDR1 is SGHTA and CDR2 FQGNSA. J gave up 5 bases and V 5 bases, and 8 bases lay outside the gene matches. The CDR3 is 16 residues long. The CDR3 spells CASSPRRTGGTGELFF. The CDR3 region has the DNA TGTGCCAGCAGCCCAAGGCGGACAGGGGGAACCGGGGAGCTGTTTTTT.

Only a few counts were recorded for this clonotype. This chain links TRBV6-1 with TRBJ2-1; 11 nucleotides agree with TRBD2. This CDR3 is built from 15 residues. Germline V gene data show CDR1 as MNHNS and CDR2 as SASEGT. The V segment lost 5 bases and the J segment 9 bases; nucleotides outside the gene matches: 9. Here the CDR3 DNA reads TGTGCCAGCAGTTACACCATAACTAGCGGGAGTGAGCAGTTCTTC. Encoded protein: CASSYTITSGSEQFF.

This clonotype was seen repeatedly, ten times or more. The chain joins TRBV7-3 to TRBJ2-5, with D perhaps TRBD1 (6 bases). The germline V gene encodes CDR1 SGHTA and CDR2 FQGTGA. The CDR3 is 15 residues long. Trimming took off 5 bases at V and 3 bases at J, with 16 bases between the two ends. The CDR3, as DNA: TGTGCCAGCAGCCCCCAGGGGATGGGTGAAGAGACCCAGTACTTC. Translating gives CASSPQGMGEETQYF.

This clonotype was observed at least ten times. The V and J genes are TRBV12-3 or TRBV12-4 and TRBJ2-6; 9 bases are shared with TRBD1. The CDR3 is 18 amino acids. The V and J ends lost 5 bases and 0 bases, in that order; junction bases with no gene match: 8. The CDR3 coding sequence is TGTGCCAGCAGTCCCAGGGGACAGGGAACCTCTGGGGCCAACGTCCTGACTTTC. Its translation: CASSPRGQGTSGANVLTF.

This clonotype was seen a few times. This chain connects TRBV6-2 or TRBV6-3 to TRBJ2-7; D gene uncertain. The CDR3 runs 15 residues. In germline, CDR1 is MNHEY, CDR2 SVGEGT. Trimming took 6 bases from V and 4 from J, leaving 19 bases between them. The CDR3 protein is CASRSNGPVAYEQYF. The DNA of the CDR3 is TGTGCCAGCAGGTCCAACGGACCGGTGGCTTACGAGCAGTACTTC.

This clonotype was counted many times. The chain links TRBV10-3 to TRBJ2-7, with D tentatively TRBD2 (6 bases). Germline CDR1 and CDR2: ENHRY and SYGVKD. V was trimmed by 3 bases and J by 2 bases, leaving 14 bases between them. The CDR3 covers 15 residues. CDR3 in amino acids: CAISDPGETPYEQYF. Written as DNA, the CDR3 is TGTGCCATCAGTGACCCGGGGGAGACCCCCTACGAGCAGTACTTC.

V gene TRBV10-3 combines with J gene TRBJ1-2; D is perhaps TRBD1 (5 bases). The CDR3 extends over 13 amino acids. Germline CDR1 ENHRY, CDR2 SYGVKD. Trimming cost V 6 bases and J 4 bases, with 12 bases left between them. The CDR3 spells CAISLGLPYGYTF. The DNA of the CDR3 is TGTGCCATCAGCCTGGGACTTCCCTATGGCTACACCTTC.

The V gene is TRBV9, the J gene TRBJ2-7, with D unclear. The V gene lost 0 bases and the J gene lost 3 bases, with 13 bases spanning the gap. The CDR3 is 15 residues long. The germline V gene has CDR1 SGDLS and CDR2 YYNGEE. The CDR3 spells CASSVATGPLYEQYF. The CDR3 region has the DNA TGTGCCAGCAGCGTAGCTACCGGACCCCTCTACGAGCAGTACTTC.

This clonotype was seen at least ten times. The rearrangement links TRBV12-3 or TRBV12-4 to TRBJ2-7; 7 positions agree with TRBD2. The CDR3 runs to 19 residues. The V and J ends lost 3 bases and 1 base, in that order; junction bases with no gene match: 18. CDR3 amino acids: CASSLRLGTLSGRSYEQYF. CDR3 coding DNA: TGTGCCAGCAGTTTGAGATTGGGGACGCTTTCCGGGAGGTCCTACGAGCAGTACTTC.

In this sample, this clonotype turned up many times. CDR3 coding DNA: TGTGCCAGCTCACCCCCAGGACTAGCGGGAGGGCACTACAATGAGCAGTTCTTC. Translation gives CASSPPGLAGGHYNEQFF. The V and J genes are TRBV28 and TRBJ2-1, with TRBD2 matching over 15 bases. CDR3 length equals 18 residues. The trim removed 8 bases at V and 3 bases at J, leaving 11 bases unmatched. Germline loops: CDR1 MDHEN, CDR2 SYDVKM.

The CDR3 loop is CASSLGTGSLNEKLFF. The CDR3 nucleotides are TGTGCCAGCTCATTGGGGACGGGGAGCCTTAATGAAAAACTGTTTTTT. The chain is built from TRBV18 and TRBJ1-4; D might be TRBD1 (5 bases). Germline CDR1 KGHSH, CDR2 LQKENI. Between the trimmed V and J ends, which lost 5 bases and 4 bases, there was a span of 17 bases. The CDR3 has 16 residues.

The V call is TRBV24-1, the J call TRBJ1-4, with D maybe TRBD1 (5 bases). Per germline, CDR1 KGHDR and CDR2 SFDVKD. Trimming removed 5 bases at V and 4 bases at J, with 13 bases between. This CDR3 is 15 amino acids long. CDR3 sequence: CATSARGHLNEKLFF. The CDR3 bases are TGTGCCACCAGTGCGAGAGGACACCTTAATGAAAAACTGTTTTTT.

The sample holds a few counts of this clonotype. CDR3 DNA: TGTGCCAGCAGCGGGCTGAATGGGAATACCGGGGAGCTGTTTTTT. Translation: CASSGLNGNTGELFF. The V call is TRBV25-1, the J call TRBJ2-2; D is uncertain. This CDR3 has 15 residues. CDR1 and CDR2 from the germline V gene are MGHDK and SYGVNS. The V end was cut by 6 bases, the J end by 5 bases, with 16 bases between.

Comments on this clonotype: One junction end does not reproduce the germline sequence, and a read error may be involved. The genes are TRBV6-2 or TRBV6-3 and TRBJ2-2; TRBD1 matches at 9 bases. CDR1 MNHEY and CDR2 SVGEGT come from the germline V gene. This CDR3 is built from 16 residues. The DNA of the CDR3 is TGTGCCACCAGTCGCGCCGGGACAGGGACGGGCGGGGAGCTGTTTTTT. Protein: CATSRAGTGTGGELFF.

This clonotype has ten or more counts. V is TRBV7-9 and J is TRBJ2-5; 7 bases agree with TRBD1. The V gene end was trimmed by 0 bases and the J gene end by 5 bases; junction bases not matched to a gene: 6. The CDR3 has 15 residues. The germline CDR1 and CDR2 sequences are SEHNR and FQNEAQ (reference sequence). Written as DNA, the CDR3 is TGTGCCAGCAGCTTAGCCCCGACAGGGTGGGAGACCCAGTACTTC. Its translation is CASSLAPTGWETQYF.

The CDR3 protein is CASSYSSWDRGQTQYF. CDR3 DNA: TGTGCCAGCAGTTACTCAAGTTGGGACAGGGGTCAGACCCAGTACTTC. The rearrangement uses TRBV6-5 and TRBJ2-5; 10 nucleotides line up with TRBD1. The CDR3 length is 16 residues. The trim removed 0 bases at V and 6 bases at J, leaving 7 bases unmatched. Germline lookup yields CDR1 MNHEY and CDR2 SVGAGI.

The chain links TRBV20-1 to TRBJ1-2; D may be TRBD1 (6 bases). Trimming pared 5 bases from V and 6 bases from J, leaving 19 bases between. Germline V gene data show CDR1 as DFQATT and CDR2 as SNEGSKA (reference sequence). This CDR3 contains 14 residues. The CDR3 DNA is TGCAGTGCTGGATCACCGGGGGCGCAGAATGGCTACACCTTC. It yields the protein CSAGSPGAQNGYTF.

A remark on this clonotype: A much larger clone lies one base from this, so it may be a read error. The gene calls are TRBV27 and TRBJ2-1; the D gene is possibly TRBD2 (5 bases). The CDR3 length is 15 residues. V gave up 4 bases and J gave up 1 base, with 11 bases separating them. CDR1 and CDR2 from the germline V gene are MNHEY and SMNVEV (reference sequence). CDR3 DNA: TGTGCCAGCAGTTCAGATGGGAGATCCTACAATGAGCAGTTCTTC. Its protein product is CASSSDGRSYNEQFF.